The TCR beta chain under discussion was sequenced for a study of graft-versus-host responses after intestinal transplantation (dated by TCRdb to the early 2020s). Study-level background: The transplants that recipients got were multivisceral, liver-intestinal, or isolated intestinal. All recipients received anti-thymocyte globulin induction followed by maintenance tacrolimus and steroids for around 3 years. Graft-versus-host and host-versus-graft alloreactive T cell clones were tracked in the graft, circulation and bone marrow after intestinal transplantation using bulk TCR-beta CDR3 sequencing. To identify alloreactive clones, pre-transplant mixed lymphocyte reaction products were sequenced and compared with unstimulated pre-transplant donor and recipient T cells. The cohort enrolled some 23 intestinal transplant recipients, one of whom was a retransplant, and a few patients without pretransplant specimens were excluded. Donor T cell macrochimerism was defined as a peak of at least 4% donor T cells among recipient peripheral blood mononuclear cells. Samples from a few later patients were sequenced in-house on an Illumina MiSeq with MiXCR processing rather than by the commercial service.

The time point label for this specimen denotes: cells obtained before transplantation from donor or recipient. In mixed lymphocyte reactions, about 200,000 CFSE-labeled pre-transplant responders were plated with about 200,000 irradiated violet-dye-labeled stimulators and cultured for 6 days. Proliferating CD3+CD4+CFSE-low and CD3+CD8+CFSE-low responder cells were FACS-sorted on a BD Influx sorter after the mixed lymphocyte reaction. Summary of the overall study and its limitations: GvH clones were detected in recipient bone marrow, and some of these GvH clones were observed earlier in ileal mucosa or blood, consistent with an intestinal mucosal origin. Conclusions were limited by the relatively low number and heterogeneity of intestinal transplant patients. Early after transplant, declines in HvG clones were associated with peak levels of circulating GvH clones. In patients with donor T cell macrochimerism, the allografts had high GvH to HvG T cell clonal ratios.

The library was produced with the immunoSEQ multiplex PCR assay. For most patients, genomic DNA was isolated using the Qiagen DNeasy Blood and Tissue Kit and was shipped frozen to Adaptive Biotechnologies for TCR sequencing. High-throughput TCR-beta CDR3 sequencing of genomic DNA from most patients was performed by Adaptive Biotechnologies. Per the authors' processing: Adaptive's ImmunoSEQ software was the source of the TCR sequencing data for approximately 18 patients, while a few other patients were processed with MiXCR and VDJtools. To correct CD4 versus CD8 sorting errors, sequences present in both subsets at a frequency ratio below 5:1 were removed. CDR3 nucleotide sequences shared by donor and recipient were removed because the origin of these sequences could not be assigned. To count as alloreactive, a clone needed at least 2-fold expansion over unstimulated cells and a minimum CFSE-low frequency of 0.002% (template counts) or 0.001% (read counts). Mappable clones were those detected in sequenced pre-transplant spleen, lymph node, or MLR CFSE-low populations of the donor or recipient. Cumulative frequency of alloreactive clones was calculated as a percentage of all sequences weighted by copy number. TCRdb carries this immuneACCESS record with in-frame sequences only. Its versions omit some clonotypes, under half of them owing to an unresolved V gene in the studies checked, with the rest unexplained. V and J calls plus clone size are reproduced from that table; the DNA served to infer D and trimming. This sample has about 20,000 clones in its table, and over 35% of those were observed once. The ten largest clones capture 0.88% of the sample.

As concerns this clone: No qualities accompany the bases; no much larger clone lies one base away.

V was cut back by 6 bases and J by 2 bases, leaving a gap of 10 bases between them. Based on the germline V gene, the CDR1 and CDR2 sequences are SNHLY and FYNNEI. The CDR3, from cysteine to phenylalanine, totals 13 residues. The sequence is cut down to CDR3 DNA, 39 bases in frame from base 1. The sequencing used alloreactive CD4+ T cells from a mixed lymphocyte reaction culture, collected before intestinal transplant. This specimen's cell subset or site label, per the study, means: CFSE-low proliferating T cells sorted from approximately six-day pre-transplant mixed lymphocyte reaction (GvH or HvG direction). In this chain, TRBV2 is recombined with TRBJ1-1; TRBD1 might be the D gene, on 5 matching bases. The sequence was obtained from a human patient who received an intestinal transplant. CDR3 reads: CASRGGANTEAFF. In nucleotide form, the sequence is TGTGCCAGCAGGGGAGGGGCAAACACTGAAGCTTTCTTT.